These T cell receptor beta chains were read from a single sample in a study of cytomegalovirus exposure and HLA in healthy donors. Some clones are missing from TCRdb's copy, which holds only in-frame ones; the method was immunoSEQ multiplex PCR. The repertoire consists of 200,000 or so clones, with 80% to 85% occurring once and the leading ten covering approximately 0.26%. Sequencing was done on a sample of PBMCs. These receptors came from a boy aged 10-17 years in good health and CMV-seronegative. Each CDR3 is given with its conserved first and last residue. D genes are given only for firm matches. Size is stated for part of the rows, as once, few or many counts, or as a class when the clone is expanded.

d_call: -; v_call: TRBV11-2; clone_size: -; j_call: TRBJ2-7; cdr3_nt: TGTGCCAGCAGCTTAGGCGGCGGAAACTACGAGCAGTACTTC; cdr3_aa: CASSLGGGNYEQYF
d_call: -; v_call: TRBV27; clone_size: -; j_call: TRBJ1-1; cdr3_nt: TGTGCCAGCAGTTCAATTCTGACAGGGAACACTGAAGCTTTCTTT; cdr3_aa: CASSSILTGNTEAFF
d_call: -; v_call: TRBV11-3; clone_size: -; j_call: TRBJ2-2; cdr3_nt: TGTGCCAGCAGCTTACGGTACCCCGGGGAGCTGTTTTTT; cdr3_aa: CASSLRYPGELFF
d_call: TRBD1; v_call: TRBV13; clone_size: -; j_call: TRBJ1-2; cdr3_nt: TGTGCCAGCAGCTGGGGGACAGGGAGTACCTATGGCTACACCTTC; cdr3_aa: CASSWGTGSTYGYTF
d_call: TRBD1; v_call: TRBV25-1; clone_size: -; j_call: TRBJ1-1; cdr3_nt: TGTGCCAGCAGTCCCCACCGGGACAGGGGGTACACTGAAGCTTTCTTT; cdr3_aa: CASSPHRDRGYTEAFF
d_call: TRBD1; v_call: TRBV7-2; clone_size: -; j_call: TRBJ2-7; cdr3_nt: TGTGCCAGCAGGCGGACAGGGCCCCCGTCCTACGAGCAGTACTTC; cdr3_aa: CASRRTGPPSYEQYF
d_call: TRBD2; v_call: TRBV2; clone_size: -; j_call: TRBJ2-3; cdr3_nt: TGTGCCAGCAGGACTAGCGGAAATTTT; cdr3_aa: CASRTSGNF
d_call: TRBD1; v_call: TRBV5-1; clone_size: -; j_call: TRBJ1-2; cdr3_nt: TGCGCCAGCAGCTTGGACAGGGGGCTCGGCTATGGCTACACCTTC; cdr3_aa: CASSLDRGLGYGYTF
d_call: -; v_call: TRBV5-4; clone_size: -; j_call: TRBJ1-3; cdr3_nt: TGTGCCAGCAGCTTGGACAGGTTAGGAAACACCATATATTTT; cdr3_aa: CASSLDRLGNTIYF
d_call: -; v_call: TRBV28; clone_size: -; j_call: TRBJ1-2; cdr3_nt: TGTGCCAGCAAGCCCAACGGCTATGGCTACACCTTC; cdr3_aa: CASKPNGYGYTF
d_call: TRBD1; v_call: TRBV29-1; clone_size: -; j_call: TRBJ1-1; cdr3_nt: TGCAGCGTTAGGACAGGGTCGAACACTGAAGCTTTCTTT; cdr3_aa: CSVRTGSNTEAFF
d_call: TRBD1; v_call: TRBV7-9; clone_size: -; j_call: TRBJ2-3; cdr3_nt: TGTGCCAGCAGCTCCCGGGACAGGGAATGGATCGGCACAGATACGCAGTATTTT; cdr3_aa: CASSSRDREWIGTDTQYF
d_call: TRBD1; v_call: TRBV28; clone_size: -; j_call: TRBJ1-1; cdr3_nt: TGTGCCAGCACCCACAGGGGGCGTTTGAACACTGAAGCTTTCTTT; cdr3_aa: CASTHRGRLNTEAFF
d_call: TRBD1; v_call: TRBV9; clone_size: -; j_call: TRBJ2-5; cdr3_nt: TGTGCCAGCAGCCCCCGACAGGGAGTTGGGACCCAGTACTTC; cdr3_aa: CASSPRQGVGTQYF
d_call: -; v_call: TRBV5-6; clone_size: -; j_call: TRBJ2-7; cdr3_nt: TGTGCCAGCAGCTTTCCTTCTCGAGGGAGCTACGAGCAGTACTTC; cdr3_aa: CASSFPSRGSYEQYF
d_call: TRBD1; v_call: TRBV10-3; clone_size: -; j_call: TRBJ1-1; cdr3_nt: TGTGCCATCGCACAGGGGGGCCAGGGCACTGAAGCTTTCTTT; cdr3_aa: CAIAQGGQGTEAFF
d_call: -; v_call: TRBV11-2; clone_size: few; j_call: TRBJ2-5; cdr3_nt: TGTGCCAGCAGGGCCTTGACGGGGGGCCTCGAGACCCAGTACTTC; cdr3_aa: CASRALTGGLETQYF
d_call: TRBD1; v_call: TRBV6-1; clone_size: -; j_call: TRBJ2-7; cdr3_nt: TGTGCCAGCAGTCACGGACAGGGGGCGTCCGAGCAGTACTTC; cdr3_aa: CASSHGQGASEQYF
d_call: -; v_call: TRBV21-1; clone_size: -; j_call: TRBJ1-5; cdr3_nt: TGTGCCAGCAGCCATTCCGGGCAGGAGGACTTTTGCAATCAGCCCCAGCATTTT; cdr3_aa: CASSHSGQEDFCNQPQHF
d_call: -; v_call: TRBV5-5; clone_size: once; j_call: TRBJ1-1; cdr3_nt: TGTGCCAGCAGCTCAAAAACAAACACTGAAGCTTTCTTT; cdr3_aa: CASSSKTNTEAFF
d_call: -; v_call: TRBV7-3; clone_size: -; j_call: TRBJ2-5; cdr3_nt: TGTGCCAGCAGCCAAGGACTCCTCCGGGGGGAGACCCAGTACTTC; cdr3_aa: CASSQGLLRGETQYF
d_call: TRBD1; v_call: TRBV25-1; clone_size: -; j_call: TRBJ2-7; cdr3_nt: TGTGCCAGCAGTGAAATGGGACAGGGTTTGGACGAGCAGTACTTC; cdr3_aa: CASSEMGQGLDEQYF
d_call: -; v_call: TRBV30; clone_size: -; j_call: TRBJ2-5; cdr3_nt: TGTGCCTGGGATACGGGGGCGGGGGAAGAGACCCAGTACTTC; cdr3_aa: CAWDTGAGEETQYF
d_call: TRBD1; v_call: TRBV7-9; clone_size: -; j_call: TRBJ2-2; cdr3_nt: TGTGCCAGCAGCGGTGGACCAGGGGGCATCGCCGGGGAGCTGTTTTTT; cdr3_aa: CASSGGPGGIAGELFF
d_call: -; v_call: TRBV20-1; clone_size: -; j_call: TRBJ1-2; cdr3_nt: TGCAGTAACACACAGGGTCTTGGCTACACCTTC; cdr3_aa: CSNTQGLGYTF
d_call: TRBD1; v_call: TRBV30; clone_size: -; j_call: TRBJ2-2; cdr3_nt: TGTGCCTGGGACACAGGGGGCTTGACCGGGGAGCTGTTTTTT; cdr3_aa: CAWDTGGLTGELFF
d_call: -; v_call: TRBV9; clone_size: -; j_call: TRBJ2-2; cdr3_nt: TGTGCCAGCAGCGTAGCCGTTCGGAACACCGGGGAGCTGTTTTTT; cdr3_aa: CASSVAVRNTGELFF
d_call: -; v_call: TRBV5-1; clone_size: -; j_call: TRBJ2-5; cdr3_nt: TGCGCCAGCAGCAACATGTGGGGGGAGGCCCAGTACTTC; cdr3_aa: CASSNMWGEAQYF
d_call: -; v_call: TRBV7-6; clone_size: -; j_call: TRBJ2-1; cdr3_nt: TGTGCCAGCAGCCCCTCGGGAACCTACAATGAGCAGTTCTTC; cdr3_aa: CASSPSGTYNEQFF
d_call: TRBD1; v_call: TRBV29-1; clone_size: -; j_call: TRBJ2-7; cdr3_nt: TGCAGCATCCGGGACAGCCCCTACGAGCAGTACTTC; cdr3_aa: CSIRDSPYEQYF
d_call: TRBD2; v_call: TRBV29-1; clone_size: -; j_call: TRBJ2-1; cdr3_nt: TGCAGCGTTGAGTGGACTAGGGGTCGGGGCTCCTACAATGAGCAGTTCTTC; cdr3_aa: CSVEWTRGRGSYNEQFF
d_call: -; v_call: TRBV18; clone_size: -; j_call: TRBJ1-5; cdr3_nt: TGTGCCAGCTCACCAGGGGGCCGCAGGGGCCAGCATTTT; cdr3_aa: CASSPGGRRGQHF
d_call: TRBD2; v_call: TRBV14; clone_size: -; j_call: TRBJ2-1; cdr3_nt: TGTGCCAGCAGCCAGAGGGTAGCGGGAGGCAATGAGCAGTTCTTC; cdr3_aa: CASSQRVAGGNEQFF
d_call: -; v_call: TRBV7-9; clone_size: -; j_call: TRBJ1-2; cdr3_nt: TGTGCCAGCAGCTTACCCGGCAGGGGTAATGGCTACACCTTC; cdr3_aa: CASSLPGRGNGYTF
d_call: -; v_call: TRBV5-4; clone_size: -; j_call: TRBJ1-4; cdr3_nt: TGTGCCAGCAGCCCAACAGGGCCTAATGAAAAACTGTTTTTT; cdr3_aa: CASSPTGPNEKLFF
d_call: -; v_call: TRBV2; clone_size: -; j_call: TRBJ2-1; cdr3_nt: TGTGCCAGCAAGAGGGACACTAATGAGCAGTTCTTC; cdr3_aa: CASKRDTNEQFF
d_call: -; v_call: TRBV25-1; clone_size: -; j_call: TRBJ2-7; cdr3_nt: TGTGCCAGCAGTCCCCAAAATCCAAATGGCAGAATCTACGAGCAGTACTTC; cdr3_aa: CASSPQNPNGRIYEQYF
d_call: TRBD1; v_call: TRBV18; clone_size: once; j_call: TRBJ1-1; cdr3_nt: TGTGCCAGCTCCCCCCGGGACAGGGGGCAGAACACTGAAGCTTTCTTT; cdr3_aa: CASSPRDRGQNTEAFF
d_call: -; v_call: TRBV7-9; clone_size: -; j_call: TRBJ2-1; cdr3_nt: TGTGCCAGCAGCCCTAGGGCTGGACTGAGCTCCTACAATGAGCAGTTCTTC; cdr3_aa: CASSPRAGLSSYNEQFF
d_call: TRBD1; v_call: TRBV10-3; clone_size: -; j_call: TRBJ2-1; cdr3_nt: TGTGCCATCAGTGAGTCGTATATACAGGGGGGTTCTATCCCGAACTACAATGAGCAGTTCTTC; cdr3_aa: CAISESYIQGGSIPNYNEQFF
d_call: TRBD2; v_call: TRBV7-3; clone_size: once; j_call: TRBJ2-3; cdr3_nt: TGTGCCAGCAGCTTAAACCTAGCGGGGGGGAGAGCTACGCAGTATTTT; cdr3_aa: CASSLNLAGGRATQYF
d_call: TRBD1; v_call: TRBV28; clone_size: -; j_call: TRBJ2-7; cdr3_nt: TGTGCCAGCACCGGGACAGTCTCCTACGAGCAGTACTTC; cdr3_aa: CASTGTVSYEQYF
d_call: TRBD1; v_call: TRBV30; clone_size: -; j_call: TRBJ2-7; cdr3_nt: TGTGCCTCGATATCCGGGACAGGGAAAATGCGAGGCGAGCAGTACTTC; cdr3_aa: CASISGTGKMRGEQYF
d_call: -; v_call: TRBV7-2; clone_size: -; j_call: TRBJ2-2; cdr3_nt: TGTGCCAGCAGCTTAGCCAGGGTCAACACCGGGGAGCTGTTTTTT; cdr3_aa: CASSLARVNTGELFF
d_call: -; v_call: TRBV6-1; clone_size: -; j_call: TRBJ2-5; cdr3_nt: TGTGCCAGCAGTGGGGTAGCCTTGGCCGGCGGGACCCAGTACTTC; cdr3_aa: CASSGVALAGGTQYF
d_call: -; v_call: TRBV5-4; clone_size: -; j_call: TRBJ2-5; cdr3_nt: TGTGCCAGCAGCCCAAGGGGGGGAGGAGAGACCCAGTACTTC; cdr3_aa: CASSPRGGGETQYF
d_call: -; v_call: TRBV29-1; clone_size: -; j_call: TRBJ1-2; cdr3_nt: TGCAGCGTTGCGGGGAATGGCTACACCTTC; cdr3_aa: CSVAGNGYTF
d_call: -; v_call: TRBV5-1; clone_size: -; j_call: TRBJ1-1; cdr3_nt: TGCGCCAGCAGCTTGCCTACCGACCCGGGGGGTAACACTGAAGCTTTCTTT; cdr3_aa: CASSLPTDPGGNTEAFF
d_call: TRBD2; v_call: TRBV6-5; clone_size: -; j_call: TRBJ2-7; cdr3_nt: TGTGCCAGTAGCGGGACCCAAGTCAACGAGCAGTACTTC; cdr3_aa: CASSGTQVNEQYF
d_call: TRBD1; v_call: TRBV12-5; clone_size: -; j_call: TRBJ1-1; cdr3_nt: TGTGCTAGTGGTTTAGGGGGCATGAACACTGAAGCTTTCTTT; cdr3_aa: CASGLGGMNTEAFF
d_call: -; v_call: TRBV14; clone_size: -; j_call: TRBJ2-5; cdr3_nt: TGTGCCAGCAGCCAAGACCAGGGCCTCTTATCGGAGACCCAGTACTTC; cdr3_aa: CASSQDQGLLSETQYF
d_call: TRBD2; v_call: TRBV7-9; clone_size: once; j_call: TRBJ2-3; cdr3_nt: TGTGCCAGCAAACTAGCGGCTACCACAGATACGCAGTATTTT; cdr3_aa: CASKLAATTDTQYF
d_call: TRBD2; v_call: TRBV4-1; clone_size: -; j_call: TRBJ2-3; cdr3_nt: TGCGCCAGCAGCCCCCGGGGAGGGCCCCCAGATACGCAGTATTTT; cdr3_aa: CASSPRGGPPDTQYF
d_call: -; v_call: TRBV27; clone_size: -; j_call: TRBJ1-1; cdr3_nt: TGTGCCAGCAGTCGGGGGTCTATGAACACTGAAGCTTTCTTT; cdr3_aa: CASSRGSMNTEAFF
d_call: -; v_call: TRBV7-9; clone_size: -; j_call: TRBJ2-7; cdr3_nt: TGTGCCAGCAGCTGGAGCCGTGAGCAGTACTTC; cdr3_aa: CASSWSREQYF